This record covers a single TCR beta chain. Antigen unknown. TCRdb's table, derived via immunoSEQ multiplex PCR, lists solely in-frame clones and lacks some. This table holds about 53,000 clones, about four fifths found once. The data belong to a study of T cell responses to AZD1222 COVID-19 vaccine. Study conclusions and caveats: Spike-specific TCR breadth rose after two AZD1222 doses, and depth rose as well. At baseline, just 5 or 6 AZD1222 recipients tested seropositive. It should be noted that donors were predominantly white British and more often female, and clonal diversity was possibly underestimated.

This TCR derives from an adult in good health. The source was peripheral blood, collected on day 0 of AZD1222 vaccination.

The CDR3 DNA is TGTGCCAGCAGCCAACGGCAACCTAGCGGGAGGATGGCTTACAATGAGCAGTTCTTC. Translating it yields CASSQRQPSGRMAYNEQFF. The V call is TRBV3-1 (or the pseudogene TRBV3-2), the J call TRBJ2-1; 11 nucleotides match TRBD2. Germline CDR1 LGHDT, CDR2 YNNKEL (reference sequence). The CDR3 has 19 amino acids. The J segment lost 4 bases and the V segment lost 2 bases, leaving 13 bases of the junction unmatched.